These T cell receptor beta chains were read from a single sample in a study of control samples from healthy donors and cancer patients. The table came from immunoSEQ multiplex PCR; TCRdb's copy has only in-frame clones and leaves some out. The data contain roughly 130,000 clones, less than 95% of them seen just once; the ten biggest clones take up 8.5% to 10%. Sequencing was done on a sample of blood. Receptors originate from a man aged 18 to 29 in good health. Each CDR3 is given without its conserved first and last residue.

J gene	V gene	CDR3 protein
TRBJ2-1	TRBV11-2	ASSSAGGPNEQF
TRBJ2-2	TRBV19	ASSIERTGDTGELF
TRBJ1-5	TRBV19	ASRGGTSNQPQH
TRBJ1-5	TRBV19	ASSIRDRDVPQH
TRBJ1-1	TRBV12-3/TRBV12-4	ASSLGLGAEAF
TRBJ2-1	TRBV3-1/TRBV3-2	ASSRVYDEQF
TRBJ1-1	TRBV29-1	SVEGPTEAF
TRBJ1-4	TRBV7-8	ASSYGSRRQLVEKLF
TRBJ2-7	TRBV7-2	ASSYQRGRVGEQY
TRBJ2-7	TRBV29-1	SVPGQGLGEQY
TRBJ2-7	TRBV7-9	ASSWGTAYTYEQY
TRBJ1-6	TRBV19	ASSINRGFSPLH
TRBJ1-1	TRBV14	ASSQAGYGFGATEAF
TRBJ1-2	TRBV10-1	ASSESRSDWGPSCYGYT
TRBJ1-1	TRBV12-5	AIRTGTTEAF
TRBJ1-4	TRBV29-1	SVRGRNEKLF
TRBJ2-1	TRBV11-2	ASSFGLAGGTSRNEQF
TRBJ2-3	TRBV29-1	SVRTGTSTDTQY
TRBJ1-6	TRBV12-5	ASGPGLREASYNSPLH
TRBJ1-5	TRBV6-5	ASSYRANQPQH
TRBJ2-1	TRBV3-1/TRBV3-2	ASSLTGLQQF
TRBJ1-4	TRBV4-1	ASSQEAGINEKLF
TRBJ1-6	TRBV10-3	AISESGFSPLH
TRBJ1-4	TRBV30	AWSWKDRANEKLF
TRBJ2-3	TRBV4-1	ASSQEMTDSDTQY
TRBJ1-3	TRBV12-3/TRBV12-4	ASSLVGNTIY
TRBJ1-2	TRBV5-1	ASSLESNYGYT
TRBJ2-5	TRBV30	AWRTGGVETQY
TRBJ1-2	TRBV29-1	SVATGSNYGYT
TRBJ2-2	TRBV11-1	ASSLAGGAGELF
TRBJ2-1	TRBV28	ASSPLGAGDFEQF
TRBJ1-2	TRBV20-1	SASNGVDPYT
TRBJ1-2	TRBV6-1	ASSDTGGAYGYT
TRBJ1-1	TRBV5-1	ASSLAPRTEAF